These 8 T cell receptor beta chains came from one sample sequenced in a study of Graves' ophthalmopathy and Graves' hyperthyroidism. Using RNA transcripts, the TCR beta CDR3 regions were amplified. An opening RT-PCR round employed HTBI primers and preceded a second-round multiplex PCR. TCRdb re-called the multiplex PCR reads through MiXCR, storing one row per CDR3 protein. The sample gives 200,000 to 250,000 distinct CDR3 sequences, 25% to 30% of which show up once; 8.5% to 9.5% is in the top ten. Sample: peripheral blood. These receptors were taken from a man aged 45-65 years with Graves' ophthalmopathy.

This clonotype was recorded only once. The rearrangement joins TRBV6-5 to TRBJ2-2; 7 bases match TRBD1. The CDR3 has 15 amino acids. J was trimmed by 5 bases and V by 5 bases; bases with no gene match: 8. Germline assignment: CDR1 MNHEY and CDR2 SVGAGI. CDR3 loop: CASSNRQGYTGELFF. Here the CDR3 DNA reads TGTGCCAGCAGTAACCGACAGGGATATACCGGGGAGCTGTTTTTT.

This clonotype was detected many times. The gene calls are TRBV29-1 and TRBJ2-5; D unclear. This CDR3 is 11 amino acids long. Trimming removed 6 bases at V and 5 bases at J, with 10 bases between. The germline CDR1 and CDR2 sequences are SQVTM and ANQGSEA. CDR3 sequence: CSVDERETQYF. CDR3 nucleotides: TGCAGCGTCGACGAACGGGAGACCCAGTACTTC.

This clonotype was picked up many times. The J gene is TRBJ1-6, the V gene TRBV28; TRBD1 might be the D (5 bases). Trimming left V 2 bases short and J 8 bases short, with 10 bases between. The CDR3 length is 14 residues. CDR1 MDHEN and CDR2 SYDVKM come from the germline V gene. The CDR3 nucleotides read TGTGCCAGCAGTTTACTAGGGGCGCATTCACCCCTCCACTTT. Translated: CASSLLGAHSPLHF. Complete variable domain (other parts from reference TRBV28 and TRBJ1-6): DVKVTQSSRYLVKRTGEKVFLECVQDMDHENMFWYRQDPGLGLRLIYFSYDVKMKEKGDIPEGYSVSREKKERFSLILESASTNQTSMYLCASSLLGAHSPLHFGNGTRLTVT.

In this sample, this clonotype turned up many times. This chain connects TRBV6-2 or TRBV6-3 to TRBJ1-1, with D maybe TRBD1 (5 bases). V shed 6 bases and J shed 4 bases, with 18 bases lying between them. CDR1 and CDR2 from the germline V gene are MNHEY and SVGEGT. The CDR3 spans 15 residues. The CDR3 reads CASRSHKWGFTEAFF. CDR3 DNA: TGTGCCAGCAGATCCCACAAATGGGGGTTCACTGAAGCTTTCTTT.

This clonotype came up many times. The rearrangement joins TRBV7-2 to TRBJ1-5, with TRBD1 matching over 7 bases. CDR3 size: 15 residues. Germline trimming cut 2 bases from V and 6 bases from J; bases unmatched to any gene: 7. From germline, CDR1 is SGHTA and CDR2 FQGNSA. The CDR3 DNA sequence: TGTGCCAGCAGCTTATCCCCATCAGGGGGTCAGCCCCAGCATTTT. Translating it yields CASSLSPSGGQPQHF.

This clonotype was recorded at least ten times. The V gene is TRBV27, the J gene TRBJ2-2; no clear D. V lost 4 bases and J lost 6, with 12 bases in between. The CDR3 has 14 amino acids. Germline V gene lookup returns CDR1 MNHEY and CDR2 SMNVEV (reference sequence). The chain's CDR3 is CASSSLVQPGELFF. The CDR3 bases are TGTGCCAGCAGTTCCCTCGTACAGCCCGGGGAGCTGTTTTTT.

This clonotype has at least ten counts. This chain uses TRBV6-5 with TRBJ2-7; a weak D match, TRBD1 (6 bases). CDR3 length equals 12 residues. V lost 5 bases and J 6 bases, leaving 11 bases between the germline ends. Germline lookup yields CDR1 MNHEY and CDR2 SVGAGI. Here the CDR3 reads CASSLQGSEQYF. CDR3 nucleotides: TGTGCCAGCAGTCTACAGGGTTCCGAGCAGTACTTC.

This chain uses TRBV28 with TRBJ1-2; 7 bases are shared with TRBD1. Germline V gene lookup returns CDR1 MDHEN and CDR2 SYDVKM. V dropped 3 bases and J dropped 4; count of bases not matched to a gene: 11. The CDR3 spans 16 residues. CDR3 region: CASSFAGETGTYGYTF. CDR3 DNA: TGTGCCAGCAGTTTTGCGGGGGAGACAGGGACCTATGGCTACACCTTC.